The 31 T cell receptor beta chains below were found in one sample sequenced in a study of cytomegalovirus exposure and HLA in healthy donors. A multiplex PCR was run with 60 Vbeta primers and 13 Jbeta primers. Generated by immunoSEQ multiplex PCR, the TCRdb table keeps only in-frame clones and is missing some. The sample holds approximately 150,000 clones; around 86% are singletons and the top ten take roughly 2.8%. The specimen was PBMCs. These receptors all stem from a woman under 40 in good health and CMV-seronegative.

The rearrangement uses TRBV6-5 and TRBJ1-5; a possible D gene is TRBD1 (6 bases). Between the trimmed V and J ends, which lost 6 bases and 4 bases, there was a span of 13 bases. Germline loops: CDR1 MNHEY, CDR2 SVGAGI. The CDR3 runs to 14 residues. Here the CDR3 reads CASRQGARNQPQHF. CDR3 DNA: TGTGCCAGCAGACAGGGCGCTCGTAATCAGCCCCAGCATTTT.

This clone was observed once. This chain uses TRBV27 with TRBJ2-3, with TRBD2 matching over 9 bases. With V trimmed by 3 bases and J by 1 base, 2 bases remained unmatched. The CDR3 extends over 15 amino acids. Germline CDR1 and CDR2: MNHEY and SMNVEV (reference sequence). DNA of the CDR3: TGTGCCAGCAGTTTGTGGACTAGCGGCACAGATACGCAGTATTTT. As protein: CASSLWTSGTDTQYF.

Here the CDR3 DNA reads TGCGCCAGCAGCCAAGGCCCCGGGAGGCTCTCCTACGAGCAGTACTTC. It yields the protein CASSQGPGRLSYEQYF. The chain couples TRBV4-3 to TRBJ2-7, with 7 bases lining up with TRBD2. The CDR3 contains 16 residues. Per the germline V gene, CDR1 is LGHNA and CDR2 is YSLEER. Trimming took 1 base from V and 0 from J; bases not matched to a gene: 6.

The V gene is TRBV19, the J gene TRBJ1-5, with TRBD1 matching 8 bases. This CDR3 spans 15 amino acids. The trim removed 1 base at V and 1 base at J, leaving 0 bases unmatched. Germline V gene lookup returns CDR1 LNHDA and CDR2 SQIVND (reference sequence). CDR3 in amino acids: CASSIGTGSNQPQHF. CDR3 nucleotides: TGTGCCAGTAGTATAGGGACAGGGAGCAATCAGCCCCAGCATTTT.

The chain combines TRBV27 with TRBJ2-1; unclear D gene. Trimming pared 8 bases from V and 4 bases from J, leaving 12 bases between. Germline values: CDR1 MNHEY, CDR2 SMNVEV (reference sequence). The CDR3 covers 13 residues. The CDR3 nucleotides read TGTGCCAGCGGAGAGACGTCTTACAATGAGCAGTTCTTC. Protein: CASGETSYNEQFF.

This chain connects TRBV30 to TRBJ1-5, with TRBD1 as a possible D gene (5 bases). CDR1 is GTSNPN and CDR2 is SVGIG in the germline V gene (reference sequence). The CDR3 runs 12 residues. With 0 bases removed from V and 12 bases from J, the gap between germline ends came to 12 bases. The CDR3 region is CAWSVLPGLQHF. CDR3 bases: TGTGCCTGGAGTGTACTCCCAGGGCTCCAGCATTTT.

By share, this clone ranks as medium-sized. This chain joins TRBV6-5 and TRBJ1-1; D is undetermined. The germline gives CDR1 MNHEY, CDR2 SVGAGI. The CDR3 has 13 residues. Trimming removed 4 bases from V and 4 bases from J, with 10 bases in between. The CDR3 bases are TGTGCCAGCAGTTCTAAAGCGGGCACTGAAGCTTTCTTT. This sequence encodes CASSSKAGTEAFF.

CDR3 protein: CASSLSENTGELFF. In DNA, the CDR3 is TGTGCCAGCAGCTTATCAGAGAACACCGGGGAGCTGTTTTTT. This chain connects TRBV7-9 to TRBJ2-2; D remains unclear. The CDR3 runs 14 residues. CDR1 is SEHNR, CDR2 FQNEAQ, per germline (reference sequence). The V end was cut by 2 bases, the J end by 1 base, with 5 bases between.

The V and J genes are TRBV5-1 and TRBJ1-2; D may be TRBD1 (6 bases). Germline V gives CDR1 SGHRS, CDR2 YFSETQ. CDR3 length: 15 amino acids. V lost 1 base and J lost 5, with 15 bases in between. CDR3 DNA sequence: TGCGCCAGCAGCTTGAACGGGGGGCTCCGGTATGGCTACACCTTC. Translating it yields CASSLNGGLRYGYTF.

The chain is built from TRBV6-5 and TRBJ2-1, with 8 bases identical to TRBD2. Germline V gene sequence: CDR1 MNHEY, CDR2 SVGAGI. Germline trimming cut 5 bases from V and 6 bases from J; bases unmatched to any gene: 9. The CDR3 runs to 15 residues. This CDR3 reads CASSPGIAGLNEQFF. In nucleotides, the CDR3 is TGTGCCAGCAGTCCCGGGATAGCGGGACTCAATGAGCAGTTCTTC.

The rearrangement links TRBV11-2 to TRBJ2-7; unclear D gene. The CDR3 runs 15 residues. V lost 2 bases and J lost 0, with 11 bases in between. The germline V gene has CDR1 SGHAT and CDR2 FQNNGV. The CDR3 is CASSLSAPSSYEQYF. CDR3 coding DNA: TGTGCCAGCAGCTTATCCGCACCGAGCTCCTACGAGCAGTACTTC.

The gene calls are TRBV6-6 and TRBJ2-7; no clear D gene. CDR1 is MNHNY and CDR2 is SVGAGI in the germline V gene (reference sequence). V was pared by 0 bases and J by 2 bases, with 8 bases between. The CDR3 spans 14 residues. The CDR3 reads CASSYSPRTYEQYF. The CDR3 bases are TGTGCCAGCAGTTACTCGCCCAGGACCTACGAGCAGTACTTC.

V is TRBV27 and J is TRBJ1-1, with a tentative D call TRBD1 (5 bases). CDR3 length equals 13 residues. The V end was cut by 6 bases, the J end by 5 bases, with 13 bases between. In germline, CDR1 is MNHEY, CDR2 SMNVEV (reference sequence). The CDR3 DNA follows: TGTGCCAGCAGGGGGGGGTTGAGGACTGAAGCTTTCTTT. This sequence encodes CASRGGLRTEAFF.

The V and J genes are TRBV15 and TRBJ2-3, with unresolved D. This CDR3 contains 16 residues. V was cut by 5 bases and J by 1 base, with 16 bases left in between. Germline V gives CDR1 LNHNV, CDR2 YYDKDF (reference sequence). The DNA of the CDR3 is TGTGCCACCAGCGGGTGGGCCCCTGGTGGCACAGATACGCAGTATTTT. Amino acids: CATSGWAPGGTDTQYF.

J is TRBJ2-7 and V is TRBV27, with 9 positions matching TRBD1. J was trimmed by 2 bases and V by 9 bases; bases with no gene match: 8. This CDR3 spans 14 amino acids. The germline V gene has CDR1 MNHEY and CDR2 SMNVEV (reference sequence). As DNA, the CDR3 is TGTGCCAGTTCCCCGGGACAGGGCGCCTACGAGCAGTACTTC. Its translation is CASSPGQGAYEQYF.

This clone was seen more than once but under ten times. Written as DNA, the CDR3 is TGTGCCACCAGCAGAGGACTCTCTGGAAACACCATATATTTT. This translates into CATSRGLSGNTIYF. The chain joins TRBV15 to TRBJ1-3; D is unresolved. Trimming cost V 1 base and J 0 bases, with 4 bases left between them. The CDR3 spans 14 residues. CDR1 is LNHNV and CDR2 is YYDKDF in the germline V gene (reference sequence). Filled out from reference TRBV15 and TRBJ1-3, the complete variable domain reads DAMVIQNPRYQVTQFGKPVTLSCSQTLNHNVMYWYQQKSSQAPKLLFHYYDKDFNNEADTPDNFQSRRPNTSFCFLDIRSPGLGDTAMYLCATSRGLSGNTIYFGEGSWLTVV.

V is TRBV7-9 and J is TRBJ2-3; D possibly corresponds to TRBD2 (7 bases). The CDR3 is made up of 15 amino acids. CDR1 is SEHNR and CDR2 is FQNEAQ in the germline V gene (reference sequence). V gave up 4 bases and J gave up 4 bases, with 15 bases separating them. CDR3 in amino acids: CASSSPTGGADTQYF. CDR3 sequence (DNA): TGTGCCAGCAGCTCCCCCACGGGGGGCGCAGATACGCAGTATTTT.

This clone showed up just once. This chain uses TRBV4-1 with TRBJ1-3; D may be TRBD1 (6 bases). The CDR3 length is 16 residues. V was shortened by 3 bases and J by 4 bases, with 16 bases between the two germline ends. Germline CDR1 reads MGHRA; CDR2 reads YSYEKL. CDR3 nucleotide sequence: TGCGCCAGCAGCCATCTCGGACAGACGGTAGGAAACACCATATATTTT. As protein: CASSHLGQTVGNTIYF.

The J gene is TRBJ1-1, the V gene TRBV29-1; D is undetermined. Germline V gives CDR1 SQVTM, CDR2 ANQGSEA. The V gene lost 2 bases and the J gene lost 0 bases, with 7 bases spanning the gap. This CDR3 comprises 13 residues. The CDR3 DNA reads as TGCAGCGTTGAACAGGCTTTGAACACTGAAGCTTTCTTT. Its translation: CSVEQALNTEAFF.

About this clone: The junction and the germline gene differ at one end; a read error may be behind it. This chain connects TRBV7-3 to TRBJ2-1, with 7 bases aligning to TRBD1. CDR1 is SGHTA and CDR2 is FQGTGA in the germline V gene. The CDR3 spans 13 residues. In DNA, the CDR3 is TGTGCCAGCAGCCCAGGCCTTGGGACAGACCTCCTCTTC. Residues: CASSPGLGTDLLF.

The chain has TRBV27 and TRBJ2-5; D unresolved. The V end was cut by 4 bases, the J end by 5 bases, with 14 bases between. Germline CDR1 MNHEY, CDR2 SMNVEV (reference sequence). The length of the CDR3 is 14 residues. CDR3 DNA sequence: TGTGCCAGCAGTTCAGGAAAGACCCGCGAGACCCAGTACTTC. This encodes CASSSGKTRETQYF.

This clone appeared a single time. V and J are TRBV4-1 and TRBJ2-3; 10 positions match TRBD2. The germline CDR1 and CDR2 sequences are MGHRA and YSYEKL. J gave up 0 bases and V 1 base, and 13 bases lay outside the gene matches. The CDR3 runs 20 residues. CDR3 nucleotide sequence: TGCGCCAGCAGCCAAGTGGTCGAAGCGGGAGGGGATTCTAGCACAGATACGCAGTATTTT. Translation: CASSQVVEAGGDSSTDTQYF.

This chain uses TRBV5-5 with TRBJ1-3, with a tentative D call TRBD1 (6 bases). CDR1 SGHKS and CDR2 YYEKEE come from the germline V gene (reference sequence). This CDR3 is 17 amino acids long. Deletions cut 0 bases from V and 3 bases from J, with 16 bases between. CDR3 nucleotides: TGTGCCAGCAGCTTGGCCGTCGCAGGGACAAGTGGAAACACCATATATTTT. It yields the protein CASSLAVAGTSGNTIYF.

The chain couples TRBV30 to TRBJ2-6; 7 bases agree with TRBD1. V was pared by 3 bases and J by 1 base, with 9 bases of the junction left unmatched. The CDR3 contains 17 residues. Germline V CDR1 and CDR2: GTSNPN, SVGIG (reference sequence). For the CDR3, the DNA is TGTGCCTGGAGCGTTGACAGGGTATCTTCTGGGGCCAACGTCCTGACTTTC. Encoded protein: CAWSVDRVSSGANVLTF.

The gene calls are TRBV18 and TRBJ2-1; 7 bases line up with TRBD1. This CDR3 contains 13 residues. Germline V gene data show CDR1 as KGHSH and CDR2 as LQKENI. The ends lost 4 bases at V and 4 bases at J; junction bases unmatched: 1. CDR3 DNA sequence: TGTGCCAGCTCACTGGACAGGTACAATGAGCAGTTCTTC. The encoded protein is CASSLDRYNEQFF.

The chain carries TRBV5-1 and TRBJ2-3, with 11 bases matching TRBD2. Per the germline V gene, CDR1 is SGHRS and CDR2 is YFSETQ. This CDR3 has 16 amino acids. Trimming cost V 5 bases and J 1 base; bases outside gene matches: 6. CDR3 loop: CASRQQGLAGTDTQYF. The DNA for the CDR3 is TGCGCCAGCAGACAACAGGGACTAGCGGGCACAGATACGCAGTATTTT.

This clone showed up just once. V gene TRBV11-3 combines with J gene TRBJ2-3; D unclear. CDR3 size: 12 residues. CDR1 and CDR2 (germline): SGHNT, YENEEA. The V end was cut by 5 bases, the J end by 4 bases, with 7 bases between. CDR3 nucleotide sequence: TGTGCCAGCAGCCGAGGTCCAGATACGCAGTATTTT. This gives the protein CASSRGPDTQYF.

The chain carries TRBV18 and TRBJ2-1, with D possibly TRBD1 on 6 matching bases. V was trimmed by 3 bases and J by 2 bases, leaving 11 bases between them. CDR3 size: 15 residues. CDR1 KGHSH and CDR2 LQKENI come from the germline V gene. The CDR3 loop reads CASSPRTAAYNEQFF. In DNA form, the CDR3 reads TGTGCCAGCTCACCCCGGACAGCAGCCTACAATGAGCAGTTCTTC.

This sequence joins TRBV19 and TRBJ2-7; no clear D gene. The CDR3 spans 13 residues. The V end lost 1 base, the J end lost 3 bases, and 7 bases lay between the germline ends. Germline assignment: CDR1 LNHDA and CDR2 SQIVND (reference sequence). This CDR3 is CASSIGRFYEQYF. For the CDR3, the DNA is TGTGCCAGTAGTATAGGGAGATTCTACGAGCAGTACTTC.

This chain uses TRBV5-4 with TRBJ2-2, with TRBD1 matching 10 bases. V dropped 4 bases and J dropped 0; count of bases not matched to a gene: 3. CDR3 length: 16 residues. The germline CDR1 and CDR2 sequences are SGHNT and YYREEE (reference sequence). Here the CDR3 reads CASSIGQGANTGELFF. The CDR3 DNA follows: TGTGCCAGCAGCATTGGACAGGGGGCGAACACCGGGGAGCTGTTTTTT.

The chain carries TRBV7-2 and TRBJ1-5, with 10 bases identical to TRBD1. This CDR3 is built from 17 residues. Germline assignment: CDR1 SGHTA and CDR2 FQGNSA. V shed 1 base, J shed 0 bases, and the junction held 3 bases outside the gene matches. The CDR3: CASSLGQGARSNQPQHF. The CDR3 region has the DNA TGTGCCAGCAGCTTAGGACAGGGGGCGCGTAGCAATCAGCCCCAGCATTTT.